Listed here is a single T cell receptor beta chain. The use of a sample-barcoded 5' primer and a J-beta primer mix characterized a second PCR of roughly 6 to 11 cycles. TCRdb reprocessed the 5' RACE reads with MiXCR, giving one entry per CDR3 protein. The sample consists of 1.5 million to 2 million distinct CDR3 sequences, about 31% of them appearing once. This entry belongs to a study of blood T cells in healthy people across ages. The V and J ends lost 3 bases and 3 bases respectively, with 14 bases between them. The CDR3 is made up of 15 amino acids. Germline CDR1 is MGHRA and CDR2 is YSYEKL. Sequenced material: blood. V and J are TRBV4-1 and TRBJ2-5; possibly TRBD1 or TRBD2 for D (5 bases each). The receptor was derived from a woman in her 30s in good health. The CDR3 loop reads CASSQLPGPKETQYF. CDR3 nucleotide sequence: TGCGCCAGCAGCCAGCTCCCGGGACCAAAAGAGACCCAGTACTTC.